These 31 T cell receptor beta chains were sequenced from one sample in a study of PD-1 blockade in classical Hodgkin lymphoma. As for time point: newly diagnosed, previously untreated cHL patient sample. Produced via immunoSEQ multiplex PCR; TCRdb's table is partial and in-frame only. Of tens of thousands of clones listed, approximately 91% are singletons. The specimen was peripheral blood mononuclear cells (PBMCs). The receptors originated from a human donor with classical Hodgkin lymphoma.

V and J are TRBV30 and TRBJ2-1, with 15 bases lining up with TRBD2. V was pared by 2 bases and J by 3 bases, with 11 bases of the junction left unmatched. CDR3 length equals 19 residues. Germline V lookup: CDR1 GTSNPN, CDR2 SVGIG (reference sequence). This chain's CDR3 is CAWSPGTSGGFRLYNEQFF. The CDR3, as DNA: TGTGCCTGGAGTCCCGGGACTAGCGGGGGGTTCCGACTCTACAATGAGCAGTTCTTC.

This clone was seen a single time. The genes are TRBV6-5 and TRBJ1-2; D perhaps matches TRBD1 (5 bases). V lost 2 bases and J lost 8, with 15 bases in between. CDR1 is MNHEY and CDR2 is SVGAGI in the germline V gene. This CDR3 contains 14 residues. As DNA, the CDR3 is TGTGCCAGCAGTTACGGGGCGGGTCTATACGGCTACACCTTC. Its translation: CASSYGAGLYGYTF.

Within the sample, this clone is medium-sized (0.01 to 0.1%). CDR3 coding DNA: TGTGCCAGCAGCTTAAGGTGGGGGGAGGGCCGAAGTGAGCAGTTCTTC. Amino acid sequence: CASSLRWGEGRSEQFF. This rearrangement joins TRBV7-2 to TRBJ2-1, with 7 bases lining up with TRBD2. After removal of 2 bases from V and 9 bases from J, the junction contained 13 bases not matched to a gene. CDR3 length equals 16 residues. Germline V gene sequence: CDR1 SGHTA, CDR2 FQGNSA.

The CDR3, as DNA: TGCGCCAGCAGCCAAGATTGGGTAGCGGGAGCCTACGAGCAGTACTTC. It encodes CASSQDWVAGAYEQYF. The chain combines TRBV4-1 with TRBJ2-7; TRBD2 matches at 9 bases. CDR1 and CDR2 (germline): MGHRA, YSYEKL. The trim removed 0 bases at V and 2 bases at J, leaving 5 bases unmatched. The CDR3 runs to 16 residues.

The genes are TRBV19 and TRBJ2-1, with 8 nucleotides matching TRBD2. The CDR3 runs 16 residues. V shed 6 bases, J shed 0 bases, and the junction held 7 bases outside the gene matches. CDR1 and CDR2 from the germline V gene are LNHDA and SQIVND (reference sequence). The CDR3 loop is CASSPGGTLSYNEQFF. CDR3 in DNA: TGTGCCAGTAGCCCGGGAGGGACACTCTCCTACAATGAGCAGTTCTTC.

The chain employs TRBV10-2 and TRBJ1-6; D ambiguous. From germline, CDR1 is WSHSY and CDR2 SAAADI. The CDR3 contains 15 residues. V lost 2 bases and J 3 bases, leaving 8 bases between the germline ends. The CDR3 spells CASSEGLLYNSPLHF. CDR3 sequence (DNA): TGCGCCAGCAGTGAGGGTCTTCTCTATAATTCACCCCTCCACTTT.

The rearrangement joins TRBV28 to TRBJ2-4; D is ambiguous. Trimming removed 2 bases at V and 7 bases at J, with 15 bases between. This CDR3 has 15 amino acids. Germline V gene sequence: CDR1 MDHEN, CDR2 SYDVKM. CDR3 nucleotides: TGTGCCAGCAGTTTAGGGTACACGGGCAGTAACATTCAGTACTTC. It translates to CASSLGYTGSNIQYF.

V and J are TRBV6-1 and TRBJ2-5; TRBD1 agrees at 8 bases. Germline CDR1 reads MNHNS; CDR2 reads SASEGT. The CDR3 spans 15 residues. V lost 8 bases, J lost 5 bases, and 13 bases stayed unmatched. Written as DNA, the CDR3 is TGTGCCAGCCGCAGAATGGACAGGGCGGGGGAGACCCAGTACTTC. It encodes CASRRMDRAGETQYF.

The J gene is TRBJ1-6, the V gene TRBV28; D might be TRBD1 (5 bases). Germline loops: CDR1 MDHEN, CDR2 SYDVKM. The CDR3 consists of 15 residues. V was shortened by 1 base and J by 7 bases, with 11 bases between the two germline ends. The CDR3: CASSLSREMNSPLHF. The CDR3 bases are TGTGCCAGCAGTTTATCCAGGGAGATGAATTCACCCCTCCACTTT.

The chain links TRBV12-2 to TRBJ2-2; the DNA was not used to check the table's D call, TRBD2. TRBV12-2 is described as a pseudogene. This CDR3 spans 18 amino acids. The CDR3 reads CASRLVGLATLNTGELFF. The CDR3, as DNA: TGTGCAAGTCGCTTAGTGGGTCTAGCGACCCTCAACACCGGGGAGCTGTTTTTT.

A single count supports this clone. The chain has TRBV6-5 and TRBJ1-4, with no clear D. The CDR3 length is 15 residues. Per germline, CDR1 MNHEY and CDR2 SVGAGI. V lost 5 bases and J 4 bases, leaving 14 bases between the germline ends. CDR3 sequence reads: CASSHGRAGNEKLFF. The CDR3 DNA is TGTGCCAGCAGTCACGGCCGGGCTGGTAATGAAAAACTGTTTTTT.

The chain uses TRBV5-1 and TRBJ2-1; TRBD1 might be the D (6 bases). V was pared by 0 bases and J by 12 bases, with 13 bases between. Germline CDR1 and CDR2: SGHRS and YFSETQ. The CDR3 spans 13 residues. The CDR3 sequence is CASSLEQGGGQFF. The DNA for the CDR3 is TGCGCCAGCAGCTTGGAACAGGGCGGCGGGCAGTTCTTC.

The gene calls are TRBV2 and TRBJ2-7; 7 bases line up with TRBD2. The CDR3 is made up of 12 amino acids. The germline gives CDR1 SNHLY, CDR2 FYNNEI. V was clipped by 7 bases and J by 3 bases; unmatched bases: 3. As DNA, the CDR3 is TGTGCCAGCACCAGGGACTACTACGAGCAGTACGTC. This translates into CASTRDYYEQYV.

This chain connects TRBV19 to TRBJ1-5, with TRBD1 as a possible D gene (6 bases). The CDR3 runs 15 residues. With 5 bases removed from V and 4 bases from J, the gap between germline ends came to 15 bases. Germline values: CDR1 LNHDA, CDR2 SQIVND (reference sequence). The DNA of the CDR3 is TGTGCCAGTAGTTTACAGGGAGGAAGGAATCAGCCCCAGCATTTT. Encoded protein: CASSLQGGRNQPQHF. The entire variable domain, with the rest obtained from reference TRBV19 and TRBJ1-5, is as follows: DGGITQSPKYLFRKEGQNVTLSCEQNLNHDAMYWYRQDPGQGLRLIYYSQIVNDFQKGDIAEGYSVSREKKESFPLTVTSAQKNPTAFYLCASSLQGGRNQPQHFGDGTRLSIL.

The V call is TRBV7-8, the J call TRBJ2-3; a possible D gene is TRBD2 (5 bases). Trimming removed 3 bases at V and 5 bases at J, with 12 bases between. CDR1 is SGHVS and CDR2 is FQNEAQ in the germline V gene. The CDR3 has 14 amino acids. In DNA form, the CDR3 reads TGTGCCAGCAGCTTCTTCGGGATAGGAGATACGCAGTATTTT. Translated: CASSFFGIGDTQYF.

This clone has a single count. DNA of the CDR3: TGTGCCAGCAGCAACCGCGGGAGGTTAGGATCAGTCGATGAGCAGTTCTTC. Protein sequence: CASSNRGRLGSVDEQFF. V and J are TRBV7-6 and TRBJ2-1; 8 bases are shared with TRBD2. The V segment lost 5 bases and the J segment 8 bases; nucleotides outside the gene matches: 17. The CDR3 consists of 17 residues. Germline CDR1 reads SGHVS; CDR2 reads FNYEAQ.

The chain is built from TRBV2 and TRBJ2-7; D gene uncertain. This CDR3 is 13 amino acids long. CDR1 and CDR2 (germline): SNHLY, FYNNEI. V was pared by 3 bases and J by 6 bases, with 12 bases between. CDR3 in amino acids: CASSEFGGSEQYV. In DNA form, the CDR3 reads TGTGCCAGCAGTGAGTTTGGCGGAAGCGAGCAGTACGTC.

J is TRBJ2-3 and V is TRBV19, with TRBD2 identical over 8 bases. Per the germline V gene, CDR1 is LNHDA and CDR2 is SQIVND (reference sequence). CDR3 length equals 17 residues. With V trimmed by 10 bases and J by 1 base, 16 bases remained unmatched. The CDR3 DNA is TGTGCCACCGCCGACTGGGAGGGGACTAGGGGCACAGATACGCAGTATTTT. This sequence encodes CATADWEGTRGTDTQYF.

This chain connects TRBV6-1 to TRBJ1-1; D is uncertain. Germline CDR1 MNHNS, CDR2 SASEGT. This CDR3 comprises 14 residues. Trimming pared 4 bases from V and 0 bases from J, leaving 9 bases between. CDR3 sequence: CASSVTGMNTEAFF. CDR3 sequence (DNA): TGTGCCAGCAGTGTGACGGGGATGAACACTGAAGCTTTCTTT.

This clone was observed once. The CDR3 DNA sequence: TGTGCCAGCAGCTTATTTTTAGGGCCCGAAGCTTTCTTT. Protein product: CASSLFLGPEAFF. J is TRBJ1-1 and V is TRBV7-6, with no clear D. Germline values: CDR1 SGHVS, CDR2 FNYEAQ. The CDR3 has 13 amino acids. The ends were cut back, 2 bases at V and 8 bases at J, with 12 bases in the middle.

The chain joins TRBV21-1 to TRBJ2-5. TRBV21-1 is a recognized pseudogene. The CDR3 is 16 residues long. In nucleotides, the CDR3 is TGTGCCACCCAGGCGTTAAATCCGGGACCTAGGGAGACCCAGTACTTC. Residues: CATQALNPGPRETQYF.

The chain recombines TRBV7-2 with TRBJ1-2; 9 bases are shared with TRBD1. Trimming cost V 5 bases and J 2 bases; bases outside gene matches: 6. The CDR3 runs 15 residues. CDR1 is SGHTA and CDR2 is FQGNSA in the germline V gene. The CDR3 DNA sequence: TGTGCCAGCAGCCCCCTGGGGACAGGGAACTATGGCTACACCTTC. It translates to CASSPLGTGNYGYTF. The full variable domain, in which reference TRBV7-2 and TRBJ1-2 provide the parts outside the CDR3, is GAGVSQSPSNKVTEKGKDVELRCDPISGHTALYWYRQSLGQGLEFLIYFQGNSAPDKSGLPSDRFSAERTGGSVSTLTIQRTQQEDSAVYLCASSPLGTGNYGYTFGSGTRLTVV.

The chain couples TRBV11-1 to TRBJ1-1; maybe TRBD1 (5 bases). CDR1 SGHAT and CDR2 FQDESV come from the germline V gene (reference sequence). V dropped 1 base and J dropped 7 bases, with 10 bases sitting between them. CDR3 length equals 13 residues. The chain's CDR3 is CASSLVATVEAFF. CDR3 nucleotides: TGTGCCAGCAGCTTAGTAGCGACAGTTGAAGCTTTCTTT.

CDR3 sequence reads: CAISNGMNTEAFF. The CDR3, as DNA: TGTGCCATCAGCAACGGGATGAACACTGAAGCTTTCTTT. The gene calls are TRBV10-3 and TRBJ1-1; D gene uncertain. Germline V CDR1 and CDR2: ENHRY, SYGVKD. The V end lost 6 bases, the J end lost 0 bases, and 8 bases lay between the germline ends. The length of the CDR3 is 13 residues.

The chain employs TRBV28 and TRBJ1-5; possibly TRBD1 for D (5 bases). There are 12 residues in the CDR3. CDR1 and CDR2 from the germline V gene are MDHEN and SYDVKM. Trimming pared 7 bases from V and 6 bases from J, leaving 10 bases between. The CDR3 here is CASTLTGQPQHF. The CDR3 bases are TGTGCCAGCACCTTAACAGGTCAGCCCCAGCATTTT.

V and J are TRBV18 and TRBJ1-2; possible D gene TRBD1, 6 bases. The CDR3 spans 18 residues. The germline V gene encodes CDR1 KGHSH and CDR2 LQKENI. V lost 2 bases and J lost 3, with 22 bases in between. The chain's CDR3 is CASSPAVEFGGADYGYTF. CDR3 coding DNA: TGTGCCAGCTCACCAGCGGTCGAGTTCGGGGGCGCGGACTATGGCTACACCTTC.

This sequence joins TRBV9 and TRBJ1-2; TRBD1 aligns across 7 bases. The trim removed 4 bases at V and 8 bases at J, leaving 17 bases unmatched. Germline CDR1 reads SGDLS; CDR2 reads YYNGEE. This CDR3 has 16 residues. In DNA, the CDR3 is TGTGCCAGCAGCCCCGCGGCAGGGCAGGGGGTTTCGGGCTACACCTTC. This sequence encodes CASSPAAGQGVSGYTF.

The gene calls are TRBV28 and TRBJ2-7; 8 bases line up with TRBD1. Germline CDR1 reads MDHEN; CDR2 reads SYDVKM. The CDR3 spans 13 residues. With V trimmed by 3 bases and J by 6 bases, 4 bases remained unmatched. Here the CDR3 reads CASSFRTGSEQYF. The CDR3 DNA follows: TGTGCCAGCAGTTTTAGGACAGGGTCCGAGCAGTACTTC.

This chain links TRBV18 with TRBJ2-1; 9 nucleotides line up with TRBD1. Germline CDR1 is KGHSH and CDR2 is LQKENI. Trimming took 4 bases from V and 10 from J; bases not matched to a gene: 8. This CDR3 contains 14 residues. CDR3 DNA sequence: TGTGCCAGCTCACTCCCGGGACAGGGCTCGGAGCAGTTCTTC. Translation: CASSLPGQGSEQFF.

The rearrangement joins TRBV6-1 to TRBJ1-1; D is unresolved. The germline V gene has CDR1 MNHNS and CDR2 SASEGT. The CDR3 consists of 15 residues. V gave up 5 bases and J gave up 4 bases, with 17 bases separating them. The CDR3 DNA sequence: TGTGCCAGCAGTACGTTAAGAGAGCCGGGCACTGAAGCTTTCTTT. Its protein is CASSTLREPGTEAFF.

CDR3: CASSEGLADIQYF. The CDR3 DNA follows: TGCGCCAGCAGTGAAGGACTAGCAGACATTCAGTACTTC. The chain combines TRBV10-1 with TRBJ2-4; 8 positions agree with TRBD2. Per germline, CDR1 WNHNN and CDR2 SYGVQD (reference sequence). The V and J ends lost 3 bases and 8 bases, in that order; junction bases with no gene match: 3. There are 13 residues in the CDR3.